What follows are 26 T cell receptor beta chains derived from one specimen sequenced in a study of metastatic and nonmetastatic thyroid tumors. Treatment of any kind had been given to no patient before thyroid surgery. With MiXCR, TCRdb called clones anew from the PCR reads. This table has 20,000 to 25,000 clones, around 19% appearing once. The sequenced material came from blood. These receptors were taken from a female donor with papillary thyroid cancer or a benign thyroid nodule (not recorded which). Some clones in this sample may be carry-over from other donors' samples.

The sample holds many counts of this clone. This chain connects TRBV18 to TRBJ2-7; TRBD1 might be the D (5 bases). CDR1 is KGHSH and CDR2 is LQKENI in the germline V gene. V dropped 2 bases and J dropped 1 base, with 12 bases sitting between them. There are 15 residues in the CDR3. CDR3 nucleotide sequence: TGTGCCAGCTCACCAGGTGATACAGGATCCTACGAGCAGTACTTC. Translated: CASSPGDTGSYEQYF.

By share, this clone counts as medium-sized. This chain links TRBV27 with TRBJ1-2, with 10 bases identical to TRBD1. V was pared by 3 bases and J by 8 bases, with 6 bases of the junction left unmatched. Germline V gene lookup returns CDR1 MNHEY and CDR2 SMNVEV (reference sequence). The CDR3 is made up of 14 amino acids. CDR3 bases: TGTGCCAGCAGTTTTGCCGGGACAGGGGTCGGCTACACCTTC. Amino acid sequence: CASSFAGTGVGYTF.

This clone was picked up many times. The chain couples TRBV7-3 to TRBJ2-3; D is unresolved. V was trimmed by 0 bases and J by 3 bases, leaving 10 bases between them. The CDR3 is 15 amino acids. CDR1 SGHTA and CDR2 FQGTGA come from the germline V gene. DNA of the CDR3: TGTGCCAGCAGCTTAACGGCTACTTCGACAGATACGCAGTATTTT. Encoded protein: CASSLTATSTDTQYF.

By sample fraction, this clone is medium-sized. Because the CDR3's place on the DNA is in doubt, the DNA is left out and the CDR3 is given as listed by TCRdb. V is TRBV12-3 or TRBV12-4 and J is TRBJ2-7. Inclusive of both ends, the CDR3 amounts to 16 amino acids. This CDR3 reads CASSSSYDRRSYEQYF.

As concerns this clone: A much larger clone is a single base away; this may be a read error. The rearrangement links TRBV10-2 to TRBJ1-1; no reliable D call. The CDR3 spans 12 residues. Germline V gene data show CDR1 as WSHSY and CDR2 as SAAADI. The CDR3 is CASSVGYTEGLF. The CDR3 nucleotides read TGCGCCAGCAGTGTGGGGTACACTGAAGGTCTCTTT.

There are a few counts of this clone. The rearrangement links TRBV28 to TRBJ2-5; TRBD2 aligns across 11 bases. CDR3 length equals 14 residues. With V trimmed by 1 base and J by 10 bases, 5 bases remained unmatched. Germline values: CDR1 MDHEN, CDR2 SYDVKM. CDR3 in DNA: TGTGCCAGCAGTTTATCACTAGCGGGAGTGAGCCAGTACTTC. Translation gives CASSLSLAGVSQYF.

Within the sample, this clone is medium-sized. V gene TRBV28 combines with J gene TRBJ1-5, with D hard to call. Per the germline V gene, CDR1 is MDHEN and CDR2 is SYDVKM. The CDR3 consists of 11 residues. V was clipped by 2 bases and J by 4 bases, with 0 bases between them. The CDR3 DNA follows: TGTGCCAGCAGTTTAAATCAGCCCCAGCATTTT. It translates to CASSLNQPQHF.

The genes are TRBV30 and TRBJ2-7; D gene uncertain. The CDR3 is 12 residues long. CDR1 is GTSNPN and CDR2 is SVGIG in the germline V gene (reference sequence). The ends were cut back, 0 bases at V and 7 bases at J, with 10 bases in the middle. CDR3 in amino acids: CAWSVVPVEQYF. The CDR3 region has the DNA TGTGCCTGGAGTGTAGTACCCGTGGAGCAGTACTTC.

CDR3 region: CASSLVLGDTQYF. CDR3 coding DNA: TGTGCCAGCAGTCTAGTGTTGGGAGATACGCAGTATTTT. This chain links TRBV11-2 with TRBJ2-3; D not resolved. Germline V gene data show CDR1 as SGHAT and CDR2 as FQNNGV. CDR3 length equals 13 residues. V was shortened by 6 bases and J by 5 bases, with 12 bases between the two germline ends.

This clone occurred many times. The rearrangement uses TRBV27 and TRBJ1-1; 9 nucleotides line up with TRBD1. V was clipped by 3 bases and J by 3 bases; unmatched bases: 2. The CDR3 is made up of 14 amino acids. Germline CDR1 and CDR2: MNHEY and SMNVEV (reference sequence). The CDR3: CASSLDRGDTEAFF. The CDR3 DNA sequence: TGTGCCAGCAGTTTGGACAGGGGAGACACTGAAGCTTTCTTT.

The CDR3 spells CASSWDSYEQYF. In nucleotides, the CDR3 is TGTGCCAGCAGCTGGGACTCTTACGAGCAGTACTTC. The chain uses TRBV5-5 and TRBJ2-7; D is possibly TRBD2 (6 bases). Germline CDR1 SGHKS, CDR2 YYEKEE (reference sequence). The CDR3 contains 12 residues. The V end lost 3 bases, the J end lost 4 bases, and 8 bases lay between the germline ends.

This clone was found many times. The chain has TRBV18 and TRBJ2-1, with TRBD2 matching 7 bases. The CDR3 is made up of 13 amino acids. V lost 3 bases, J lost 5 bases, and 1 base stayed unmatched. Germline-derived CDR1 and CDR2 are KGHSH and LQKENI. The DNA for the CDR3 is TGTGCCAGCTCACCGGGACTAAACAATGAGCAGTTCTTC. Translating it yields CASSPGLNNEQFF.

This clone showed up many times. The gene calls are TRBV20-1 and TRBJ1-5, with TRBD1 identical over 7 bases. V was pared by 6 bases and J by 3 bases, with 5 bases of the junction left unmatched. Germline lookup yields CDR1 DFQATT and CDR2 SNEGSKA (reference sequence). The CDR3 spans 13 residues. The CDR3 spells CSAPGQLNQPQHF. The CDR3 nucleotides read TGCAGTGCCCCGGGACAGCTCAATCAGCCCCAGCATTTT.

This clone was observed many times. V usage is TRBV7-8 and J usage is TRBJ1-2; D ambiguous. The CDR3 is 13 amino acids. Germline assignment: CDR1 SGHVS and CDR2 FQNEAQ. Trimming shortened V by 5 bases and J by 3 bases, and 10 bases separated the two germline ends. Here the CDR3 DNA reads TGTGCCAGCAGCCCTGGGAGAGACTATGGCTACACCTTC. It codes for CASSPGRDYGYTF.

This clone was counted once. This rearrangement joins TRBV5-1 to TRBJ1-6; D gene ambiguous. V was cut by 0 bases and J by 11 bases, with 6 bases left in between. Looked up from germline, CDR1 is SGHRS and CDR2 is YFSETQ. This CDR3 is 12 amino acids long. CDR3 in DNA: TGCGCCAGCAGCTTGGTCGGGACACCCCTCCACTTT. Protein product: CASSLVGTPLHF.

This clone was picked up many times. The chain joins TRBV9 to TRBJ1-4; D gene ambiguous. V was cut by 0 bases and J by 1 base, with 7 bases left in between. The germline CDR1 and CDR2 sequences are SGDLS and YYNGEE. The CDR3 spans 15 residues. This CDR3 is CASSVEGGTNEKLFF. The CDR3, as DNA: TGTGCCAGCAGCGTAGAGGGAGGAACTAATGAAAAACTGTTTTTT.

This clone is medium-sized (0.01 to 0.1%) by share. The chain joins TRBV6-1 to TRBJ1-2; D unclear. The germline CDR1 and CDR2 sequences are MNHNS and SASEGT. V was shortened by 6 bases and J by 3 bases, with 17 bases between the two germline ends. The CDR3 sequence is 15 residues long. For the CDR3, the DNA is TGTGCCAGCAGCCCCCGACGGACGGATGACTATGGCTACACCTTC. Protein: CASSPRRTDDYGYTF.

This clone was seen ten or more times. The CDR3 DNA is TGTGCCAGCAGCCAGACGAACACTGAAGCTTTCTTT. This translates into CASSQTNTEAFF. This sequence joins TRBV12-3 or TRBV12-4 and TRBJ1-1; D uncertain. The ends were cut back, 6 bases at V and 1 base at J, with 6 bases in the middle. This CDR3 comprises 12 residues.

This clone came up many times. The J gene is TRBJ2-2, the V gene TRBV5-1, with D maybe TRBD2 (5 bases). V lost 4 bases, J lost 3 bases, and 13 bases lay in between. The germline V gene has CDR1 SGHRS and CDR2 YFSETQ. This CDR3 contains 15 residues. CDR3 sequence: CASSNGILDTGELFF. The CDR3 DNA sequence: TGCGCCAGCAGCAACGGGATCCTCGACACCGGGGAGCTGTTTTTT. The full variable domain, rest sourced from reference TRBV5-1 and TRBJ2-2, is KAGVTQTPRYLIKTRGQQVTLSCSPISGHRSVSWYQQTPGQGLQFLFEYFSETQRNKGNFPGRFSGRQFSNSRSEMNVSTLELGDSALYLCASSNGILDTGELFFGEGSRLTVL.

This clone has at least ten counts. V and J are TRBV3-1 and TRBJ1-4; the D is unclear. Germline CDR1 is LGHDT and CDR2 is YNNKEL (reference sequence). V dropped 4 bases and J dropped 4 bases, with 7 bases sitting between them. The CDR3 covers 13 residues. CDR3 region: CASSRTSNEKLFF. CDR3 coding DNA: TGTGCCAGCAGCCGCACAAGTAATGAAAAACTGTTTTTT.

In this sample, this clone turned up a few times. This may come from a read error, since a much larger clone is one base off. In the same sample, other DNA sequences code for this CDR3. The rearrangement uses TRBV29-1 and TRBJ1-2, with a possible D match to TRBD1 (5 bases). Germline V CDR1 and CDR2: SQVTM, ANQGSEA. This CDR3 has 14 residues. CDR3 sequence: CSVESGLSTAGYTF. CDR3 DNA: TGTAGCGTTGAGTCGGGGCTCTCAACTGCTGGCTACACCTTC.

The chain uses TRBV5-1 and TRBJ2-7; D gene uncertain. CDR1 and CDR2 from the germline V gene are SGHRS and YFSETQ. There are 11 residues in the CDR3. Trimming cost V 4 bases and J 9 bases, with 11 bases left between them. The CDR3 coding sequence is TGCGCCAGCAGCGGAACCGTGGGGCAGTACTTC. Translated: CASSGTVGQYF. The full variable domain, rest sourced from reference TRBV5-1 and TRBJ2-7, is KAGVTQTPRYLIKTRGQQVTLSCSPISGHRSVSWYQQTPGQGLQFLFEYFSETQRNKGNFPGRFSGRQFSNSRSEMNVSTLELGDSALYLCASSGTVGQYFGPGTRLTVT.

This clone appeared many times. The chain employs TRBV6-1 and TRBJ2-3; D could derive from TRBD1 or TRBD2 (5 bases each). The CDR3 extends over 15 amino acids. The V gene's germline CDR1 is MNHNS and CDR2 SASEGT. Trimming stripped 3 bases from V and 2 bases from J, with 12 bases between. The CDR3: CASSDRDPYTDTQYF. In DNA, the CDR3 is TGTGCCAGCAGTGACCGGGACCCATACACAGATACGCAGTATTTT.

This clone was recorded a few times. The junction departs from germline at one end; a sequencing error may be responsible. The rearrangement joins TRBV6-1 to TRBJ2-1; no clear D gene. In germline, CDR1 is MNHNS, CDR2 SASEGT. This CDR3 has 11 residues. For the CDR3, the DNA is TGTGCCGGCAGTGACCCCCCTCCGGTGTTCTTC. Translation: CAGSDPPPVFF.

In regard to this clone: This may come from a read error, since a much larger clone is one base off. The sample contains more than one DNA sequence encoding this CDR3. The chain carries TRBV29-1 and TRBJ1-2; TRBD1 agrees at 8 bases. The CDR3 totals 13 residues. In germline, CDR1 is SQVTM, CDR2 ANQGSEA. CDR3 nucleotides: TGCAGCGTTGACTTGACAGGGGCGAGGGGCTACACATTC. It specifies CSVDLTGARGYTF.

This clone was detected a few times. The CDR3 loop is CASSVRLAGGSEQFF. The CDR3 DNA sequence: TGTGCCAGCAGTGTCCGACTAGCGGGGGGTTCCGAGCAGTTCTTC. The V call is TRBV27, the J call TRBJ2-1, with 13 bases matching TRBD2. J gave up 10 bases and V 5 bases, and 8 bases lay outside the gene matches. CDR1 is MNHEY, CDR2 SMNVEV, per germline (reference sequence). The CDR3 sequence is 15 residues long.